These 14 T cell receptor beta chains were sequenced from one sample in a study of blood T cell repertoires in COVID-19. This table comes from immunoSEQ multiplex PCR, and its TCRdb copy is limited to in-frame clones, with some not included. The sample contains some 80,000 clones, around 79% of which appear only once. Sequencing was done on a sample of peripheral blood. Receptors originate from a man of 80 years or more with acute or convalescent COVID-19.

The chain joins TRBV7-9 to TRBJ2-7, with a weak D call TRBD1 (5 bases). Germline-derived CDR1 and CDR2 are SEHNR and FQNEAQ (reference sequence). The CDR3 totals 11 residues. Trimming cost V 5 bases and J 4 bases, with 6 bases left between them. CDR3: CASSRQYEQYF. The CDR3 nucleotides are TGTGCCAGCAGCCGACAGTACGAGCAGTACTTC.

Here the CDR3 reads CASTTVGAWGYTF. The CDR3 region has the DNA TGTGCCAGCACCACGGTTGGGGCGTGGGGCTACACCTTC. This chain joins TRBV6-5 and TRBJ1-2; tentative D call: TRBD1 (5 bases). Germline V lookup: CDR1 MNHEY, CDR2 SVGAGI. V gave up 7 bases and J gave up 8 bases, with 17 bases separating them. The length of the CDR3 is 13 residues.

This clone has a handful of counts. The chain carries TRBV7-2 and TRBJ2-7, with TRBD1 as a possible D gene (7 bases). The length of the CDR3 is 14 residues. Trimming cost V 4 bases and J 3 bases, with 13 bases left between them. Per the germline V gene, CDR1 is SGHTA and CDR2 is FQGNSA. DNA for the CDR3: TGTGCCAGCAGCTCAAACAGGGGAGGCTACGAGCAGTACTTC. This translates into CASSSNRGGYEQYF.

The genes are TRBV5-1 and TRBJ2-1; the D gene is possibly TRBD2 (6 bases). CDR1 is SGHRS, CDR2 YFSETQ, per germline. The CDR3 sequence is 15 residues long. V dropped 4 bases and J dropped 4 bases, with 15 bases sitting between them. The CDR3, as DNA: TGCGCCAGCAGCGCGGGACGCGCGATGTACAATGAGCAGTTCTTC. Translation: CASSAGRAMYNEQFF.

V and J are TRBV9 and TRBJ1-6; D ambiguous. Germline V CDR1 and CDR2: SGDLS, YYNGEE. The ends were cut back, 0 bases at V and 7 bases at J, with 8 bases in the middle. The CDR3 is 14 residues long. The CDR3 bases are TGTGCCAGCAGCGTAGAGGCGGGGAATTCACCCCTCCACTTT. This gives the protein CASSVEAGNSPLHF.

This clone showed up just once. The rearrangement links TRBV19 to TRBJ2-5; TRBD1 is a possible D gene (6 bases). This CDR3 comprises 13 residues. Germline V gene sequence: CDR1 LNHDA, CDR2 SQIVND (reference sequence). V was shortened by 7 bases and J by 2 bases, with 11 bases between the two germline ends. This chain's CDR3 is CASTPQGQETQYF. The CDR3 DNA is TGTGCCAGTACGCCACAGGGACAAGAGACCCAGTACTTC.

This clone has a handful of counts. The CDR3 loop is CASSQLGGNTEAFF. The DNA for the CDR3 is TGTGCCAGCAGCCAGTTGGGAGGGAACACTGAAGCTTTCTTT. The chain uses TRBV14 and TRBJ1-1, with D hard to call. This CDR3 contains 14 residues. The germline V and J ends were trimmed by 3 bases and 1 base, with 9 bases remaining between them. In germline, CDR1 is SGHDN, CDR2 FVKESK.

The chain uses TRBV5-6 and TRBJ1-2; 8 bases fit TRBD1. The CDR3 totals 12 residues. Looked up from germline, CDR1 is SGHDT and CDR2 is YYEEEE. Unmatched junction bases numbered 1, after V lost 4 bases and J lost 5 bases. CDR3 sequence reads: CASSGTGYGYTF. CDR3 in DNA: TGTGCCAGCAGCGGGACAGGTTATGGCTACACCTTC.

The sample holds a few counts of this clone. This rearrangement joins TRBV9 to TRBJ2-3; 13 bases match TRBD2. Trimming removed 4 bases from V and 5 bases from J; junction bases left unmatched: 7. CDR3 length: 16 residues. The germline gives CDR1 SGDLS, CDR2 YYNGEE. The CDR3 region is CASSLWTSGGGDTQYF. Written as DNA, the CDR3 is TGTGCCAGCAGCTTGTGGACTAGCGGGGGAGGAGATACGCAGTATTTT.

This clone appeared a single time. This chain uses TRBV3-1 (or the pseudogene TRBV3-2) with TRBJ1-5; 8 bases are shared with TRBD1. Losses at the gene ends were 4 bases for V and 6 bases for J; bases not matched to a gene: 8. CDR1 and CDR2 from the germline V gene are LGHDT and YNNKEL (reference sequence). This CDR3 contains 15 residues. For the CDR3, the DNA is TGTGCCAGCAGCCCTGGACAGGGTAGAGGTCAGCCCCAGCATTTT. This codes for CASSPGQGRGQPQHF.

The genes are TRBV11-2 and TRBJ2-3; D may be TRBD2 (6 bases). With 1 base removed from V and 7 bases from J, the gap between germline ends came to 15 bases. The germline gives CDR1 SGHAT, CDR2 FQNNGV. CDR3 length: 15 amino acids. CDR3 DNA: TGTGCCAGCAGCTTAGGCCGGGACTTAGGGAATACGCAGTATTTT. Its translation is CASSLGRDLGNTQYF.

This chain uses TRBV6-5 with TRBJ1-1; weak D call: TRBD1 (5 bases). CDR1 and CDR2 from the germline V gene are MNHEY and SVGAGI. CDR3 length equals 15 residues. Trimming pared 0 bases from V and 4 bases from J, leaving 12 bases between. The CDR3 sequence: CASSYSNGGLTEAFF. The CDR3 DNA reads as TGTGCCAGCAGTTACTCTAATGGGGGACTCACTGAAGCTTTCTTT.

This clone was recorded only once. The chain combines TRBV9 with TRBJ1-5, with D maybe TRBD1 (5 bases). The CDR3 runs 16 residues. V lost 2 bases to trimming and J lost 0 bases, with 12 bases between them. Germline V gene lookup returns CDR1 SGDLS and CDR2 YYNGEE. Here the CDR3 DNA reads TGTGCCAGCAGCGTTGAGGCAGGGTTTAGCAATCAGCCCCAGCATTTT. Amino acid sequence: CASSVEAGFSNQPQHF. Full variable domain (remainder filled in from reference TRBV9 and TRBJ1-5): DSGVTQTPKHLITATGQRVTLRCSPRSGDLSVYWYQQSLDQGLQFLIQYYNGEERAKGNILERFSAQQFPDLHSELNLSSLELGDSALYFCASSVEAGFSNQPQHFGDGTRLSIL.

V is TRBV7-8 and J is TRBJ1-5; possibly TRBD1 for D (6 bases). This CDR3 comprises 16 residues. Between the trimmed V and J ends, which lost 1 base and 0 bases, there was a span of 10 bases. Germline values: CDR1 SGHVS, CDR2 FQNEAQ. CDR3 protein: CASSLGTAYSNQPQHF. CDR3 DNA sequence: TGTGCCAGCAGCTTAGGGACAGCGTATAGCAATCAGCCCCAGCATTTT. Full variable domain (missing parts from reference TRBV7-8 and TRBJ1-5): GAGVSQSPRYKVAKRGQDVALRCDPISGHVSLFWYQQALGQGPEFLTYFQNEAQLDKSGLPSDRFFAERPEGSVSTLKIQRTQQEDSAVYLCASSLGTAYSNQPQHFGDGTRLSIL.